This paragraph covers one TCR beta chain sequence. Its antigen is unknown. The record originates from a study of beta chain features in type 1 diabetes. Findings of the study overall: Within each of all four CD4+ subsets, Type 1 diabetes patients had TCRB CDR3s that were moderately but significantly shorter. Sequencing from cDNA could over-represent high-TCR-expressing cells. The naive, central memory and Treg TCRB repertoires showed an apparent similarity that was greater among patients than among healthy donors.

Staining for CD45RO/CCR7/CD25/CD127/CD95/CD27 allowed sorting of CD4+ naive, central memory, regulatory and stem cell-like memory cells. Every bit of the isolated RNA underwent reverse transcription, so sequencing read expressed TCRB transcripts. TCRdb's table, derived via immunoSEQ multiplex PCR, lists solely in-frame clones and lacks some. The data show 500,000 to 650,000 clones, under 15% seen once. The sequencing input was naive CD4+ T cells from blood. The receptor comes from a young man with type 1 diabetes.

CDR3 DNA: TGTGCCAGCAGCTTAGAGTCGGTCAGCAAAGAGACCCAGTACTTC. Translating gives CASSLESVSKETQYF. The gene calls are TRBV7-2 and TRBJ2-5, with unresolved D. Trimming cost V 1 base and J 3 bases, with 12 bases left between them. In germline, CDR1 is SGHTA, CDR2 FQGNSA. The CDR3 extends over 15 amino acids.